This T cell receptor (beta chain) was found in a study of blood T cell repertoires in COVID-19. Study-level information: Spain, Italy and the United States supplied samples that represented acute and convalescent COVID-19.

TCRdb keeps only in-frame clones here, not all; method: immunoSEQ multiplex PCR. Among about 310,000 clones listed, roughly 84% were seen once. Germline CDR1 and CDR2: MNHEY and SMNVEV (reference sequence). V trimming: 5 bases; J trimming: 9 bases; junction bases outside the gene matches: 10. The length of the CDR3 is 15 residues. This clone was detected once. This chain joins TRBV27 and TRBJ2-1; 10 bases fit TRBD1. What was sequenced was peripheral blood. This receptor was taken from a man aged 50-59 years with active or convalescent COVID-19. This CDR3 reads CASSHWTGGKGEQFF. CDR3 in DNA: TGTGCCAGCAGTCATTGGACAGGGGGAAAGGGTGAGCAGTTCTTC.